Each of the 22 T cell receptor beta chains below was sequenced from the same sample in a study of blood T cell repertoires in COVID-19. Here immunoSEQ multiplex PCR was the method, and the copy in TCRdb shows in-frame clones only, minus some. Of some 30,000 clones listed, around 85% are singletons. Sequenced input: peripheral blood. The receptors stem from a man aged 55 to 70 with active COVID-19.

The rearrangement joins TRBV7-6 to TRBJ2-1, with D tentatively TRBD2 (5 bases). CDR1 SGHVS and CDR2 FNYEAQ come from the germline V gene. The CDR3 is made up of 11 amino acids. Trimming pared 4 bases from V and 9 bases from J, leaving 7 bases between. CDR3 sequence: CASSSGIEQFF. CDR3 coding DNA: TGTGCCAGCAGCTCCGGGATTGAGCAGTTCTTC.

The chain joins TRBV11-2 to TRBJ2-1, with D possibly TRBD1 on 6 matching bases. This CDR3 is built from 12 residues. V was cut by 5 bases and J by 13 bases, with 15 bases left in between. Germline V gives CDR1 SGHAT, CDR2 FQNNGV. CDR3 coding DNA: TGTGCCAGCAGCACAGGACAGCTCTCCCAGTTCTTC. It codes for CASSTGQLSQFF. Variable domain in full (rest from reference TRBV11-2 and TRBJ2-1): EAGVAQSPRYKIIEKRQSVAFWCNPISGHATLYWYQQILGQGPKLLIQFQNNGVVDDSQLPKDRFSAERLKGVDSTLKIQPAKLEDSAVYLCASSTGQLSQFFGPGTRLTVL.

J is TRBJ2-5 and V is TRBV5-6, with TRBD1 matching over 7 bases. V lost 3 bases, J lost 5 bases, and 7 bases stayed unmatched. Germline V gene lookup returns CDR1 SGHDT and CDR2 YYEEEE. The CDR3 spans 14 residues. CDR3 coding DNA: TGTGCCAGCAGCTCCCCCAGGGGGTGGGAGACCCAGTACTTC. Protein product: CASSSPRGWETQYF.

With regard to this clone: This sample also contains other DNA sequences that code for the same CDR3. J is TRBJ2-2 and V is TRBV9, with 8 bases fitting TRBD2. There are 14 residues in the CDR3. Germline-derived CDR1 and CDR2 are SGDLS and YYNGEE. Trimming cost V 4 bases and J 7 bases; bases outside gene matches: 6. The CDR3 DNA follows: TGTGCCAGCAGCAATAGCGGGACGATCGGGGAGCTGTTTTTT. Residues: CASSNSGTIGELFF.

This chain connects TRBV18 to TRBJ1-4; 7 positions agree with TRBD1. CDR3 size: 16 residues. V shed 3 bases and J 7 bases; nucleotides not matched to a gene: 11. CDR1 KGHSH and CDR2 LQKENI come from the germline V gene. The CDR3: CASSPSGGQVGEKLFF. The CDR3 nucleotides are TGTGCCAGCTCACCTTCAGGGGGGCAAGTGGGTGAAAAACTGTTTTTT.

In this sample, this clone turned up once. The V and J genes are TRBV18 and TRBJ2-1; 9 bases line up with TRBD2. This CDR3 comprises 16 residues. The V gene's germline CDR1 is KGHSH and CDR2 LQKENI. Losses at the gene ends were 3 bases for V and 9 bases for J; bases not matched to a gene: 12. CDR3 sequence (DNA): TGTGCCAGCTCACCCCTCGAGGGGGCGGGAGGGGTTGAGCAGTTCTTC. Amino acid sequence: CASSPLEGAGGVEQFF.

This clone was counted a single time. The chain is built from TRBV18 and TRBJ2-2; D ambiguous. From germline, CDR1 is KGHSH and CDR2 LQKENI. There are 14 residues in the CDR3. V was cut by 1 base and J by 4 bases, with 7 bases left in between. This chain's CDR3 is CASSPLPSTGELFF. CDR3 coding DNA: TGTGCCAGCTCACCACTCCCCAGCACCGGGGAGCTGTTTTTT.

Only a few counts were recorded for this clone. The genes are TRBV19 and TRBJ1-5; a weak D match, TRBD1 (5 bases). Deletions cut 7 bases from V and 1 base from J, with 11 bases between. This CDR3 comprises 14 residues. Germline V lookup: CDR1 LNHDA, CDR2 SQIVND (reference sequence). CDR3 region: CASNQQGSNQPQHF. The CDR3 coding sequence is TGTGCCAGTAATCAGCAGGGAAGCAATCAGCCCCAGCATTTT.

The chain links TRBV5-4 to TRBJ2-7; 10 nucleotides agree with TRBD2. Germline CDR1 is SGHNT and CDR2 is YYREEE (reference sequence). The CDR3 runs to 15 residues. Losses at the gene ends were 7 bases for V and 1 base for J; bases not matched to a gene: 8. This CDR3 is CASRTWTSGSYEQYF. The DNA of the CDR3 is TGTGCCAGCCGAACCTGGACTAGCGGATCCTACGAGCAGTACTTC.

The chain carries TRBV24-1 and TRBJ2-1; 14 bases agree with TRBD2. CDR3 length: 18 amino acids. From germline, CDR1 is KGHDR and CDR2 SFDVKD. J was trimmed by 4 bases and V by 3 bases; bases with no gene match: 7. The CDR3 is CATSDPPGTSGSYNEQFF. CDR3 in DNA: TGTGCCACCAGTGATCCTCCCGGGACTAGCGGGAGTTACAATGAGCAGTTCTTC.

This clone was picked up one time. The DNA of the CDR3 is TGTGCCAGCAACGACAGGTTATACGAGCAGTACTTC. It translates to CASNDRLYEQYF. The chain joins TRBV28 to TRBJ2-7, with a weak D call TRBD1 (6 bases). Germline V gives CDR1 MDHEN, CDR2 SYDVKM. The V end was cut by 7 bases, the J end by 4 bases, with 11 bases between. The CDR3 runs to 12 residues.

The chain has TRBV5-5 and TRBJ1-1, with 7 bases identical to TRBD1. The trim removed 5 bases at V and 1 base at J, leaving 11 bases unmatched. Germline V gives CDR1 SGHKS, CDR2 YYEKEE (reference sequence). This CDR3 spans 16 amino acids. CDR3 residues: CASSFGGGGQNTEAFF. The CDR3 nucleotides are TGTGCCAGCAGTTTTGGAGGGGGCGGTCAGAACACTGAAGCTTTCTTT.

CDR3 sequence: CASSSLAGETDTQYF. Written as DNA, the CDR3 is TGTGCCAGCAGTTCCCTAGCGGGAGAAACAGATACGCAGTATTTT. The chain employs TRBV28 and TRBJ2-3; 10 bases line up with TRBD2. Germline CDR1 is MDHEN and CDR2 is SYDVKM. V dropped 4 bases and J dropped 3; count of bases not matched to a gene: 4. The CDR3 totals 15 residues.

The rearrangement links TRBV14 to TRBJ2-3; D ambiguous. The V gene's germline CDR1 is SGHDN and CDR2 FVKESK. The CDR3 extends over 13 amino acids. V was clipped by 5 bases and J by 11 bases, with 17 bases between them. The CDR3 DNA is TGTGCCAGCAGCTATAGACTTGGTGAAAAGCAGTATTTT. The encoded protein is CASSYRLGEKQYF.

The rearrangement links TRBV28 to TRBJ2-7; 9 bases are a match to TRBD1. CDR3 length: 15 amino acids. The V and J ends lost 7 bases and 5 bases, in that order; junction bases with no gene match: 12. Germline V gene lookup returns CDR1 MDHEN and CDR2 SYDVKM. CDR3 loop: CASKFLTGGRHEQYF. The CDR3 region has the DNA TGTGCCAGCAAGTTTCTGACAGGGGGAAGGCACGAGCAGTACTTC.

This clone showed up just a few times. V is TRBV5-4 and J is TRBJ2-2, with 10 bases identical to TRBD2. Germline trimming cut 6 bases from V and 3 bases from J; bases unmatched to any gene: 8. Germline CDR1 SGHNT, CDR2 YYREEE (reference sequence). This CDR3 comprises 16 residues. For the CDR3, the DNA is TGTGCCAGCACCACCGGTGGACTAGCGGACACCGGGGAGCTGTTTTTT. It encodes CASTTGGLADTGELFF. Combining the CDR3 with reference TRBV5-4 and TRBJ2-2 gives the whole variable domain ETGVTQSPTHLIKTRGQQVTLRCSSQSGHNTVSWYQQALGQGPQFIFQYYREEENGRGNFPPRFSGLQFPNYSSELNVNALELDDSALYLCASTTGGLADTGELFFGEGSRLTVL.

In this sample, this clone turned up a few times. This chain joins TRBV11-2 and TRBJ2-3; D call uncertain. The germline gives CDR1 SGHAT, CDR2 FQNNGV. This CDR3 region has 15 residues. Trimming cost V 5 bases and J 0 bases, with 12 bases left between them. CDR3 sequence: CASSPRVVSTDTQYF. The CDR3 DNA follows: TGTGCCAGCAGCCCACGAGTGGTTAGCACAGATACGCAGTATTTT.

The genes are TRBV19 and TRBJ2-7; 10 bases are shared with TRBD2. This CDR3 contains 15 residues. Looked up from germline, CDR1 is LNHDA and CDR2 is SQIVND (reference sequence). V shed 6 bases and J 3 bases; nucleotides not matched to a gene: 8. CDR3 residues: CASSPGLAYYYEQYF. The CDR3, as DNA: TGTGCCAGTAGCCCGGGACTAGCGTACTACTACGAGCAGTACTTC. The full variable domain, its missing parts supplied by reference TRBV19 and TRBJ2-7, is DGGITQSPKYLFRKEGQNVTLSCEQNLNHDAMYWYRQDPGQGLRLIYYSQIVNDFQKGDIAEGYSVSREKKESFPLTVTSAQKNPTAFYLCASSPGLAYYYEQYFGPGTRLTVT.

V is TRBV11-1 and J is TRBJ2-2, with 13 bases that match TRBD2. The CDR3 is 16 residues long. The junction had 7 bases not matched to a gene; V was cut back by 5 bases and J by 7 bases. Germline V CDR1 and CDR2: SGHAT, FQDESV (reference sequence). DNA for the CDR3: TGTGCCAGCAGCCCCGGGACTAGCGGGAAATTCGGGGAGCTGTTTTTT. This encodes CASSPGTSGKFGELFF.

The genes are TRBV15 and TRBJ2-5, with 11 positions matching TRBD2. The CDR3 extends over 16 amino acids. From germline, CDR1 is LNHNV and CDR2 YYDKDF (reference sequence). V lost 0 bases and J lost 2; bases outside the gene matches: 2. CDR3 sequence reads: CATSREGLAAQETQYF. CDR3 nucleotide sequence: TGTGCCACCAGCAGAGAGGGACTAGCGGCACAAGAGACCCAGTACTTC.

J is TRBJ2-1 and V is TRBV5-1, with D perhaps matching TRBD2 (5 bases). Deletions cut 0 bases from V and 12 bases from J, with 16 bases between. From germline, CDR1 is SGHRS and CDR2 YFSETQ. This CDR3 contains 14 residues. The CDR3: CASSLGAADRGQFF. The CDR3 bases are TGCGCCAGCAGCTTGGGAGCAGCGGATCGCGGGCAGTTCTTC.

J is TRBJ1-1 and V is TRBV5-6, with TRBD1 matching 9 bases. With 0 bases clipped from V and 10 bases from J, the junction kept 7 bases outside the gene matches. This CDR3 is 14 amino acids long. CDR1 and CDR2 from the germline V gene are SGHDT and YYEEEE. The CDR3 loop is CASSLGDRGSGAFF. Written as DNA, the CDR3 is TGTGCCAGCAGCTTGGGCGACAGGGGGTCGGGAGCTTTCTTT.